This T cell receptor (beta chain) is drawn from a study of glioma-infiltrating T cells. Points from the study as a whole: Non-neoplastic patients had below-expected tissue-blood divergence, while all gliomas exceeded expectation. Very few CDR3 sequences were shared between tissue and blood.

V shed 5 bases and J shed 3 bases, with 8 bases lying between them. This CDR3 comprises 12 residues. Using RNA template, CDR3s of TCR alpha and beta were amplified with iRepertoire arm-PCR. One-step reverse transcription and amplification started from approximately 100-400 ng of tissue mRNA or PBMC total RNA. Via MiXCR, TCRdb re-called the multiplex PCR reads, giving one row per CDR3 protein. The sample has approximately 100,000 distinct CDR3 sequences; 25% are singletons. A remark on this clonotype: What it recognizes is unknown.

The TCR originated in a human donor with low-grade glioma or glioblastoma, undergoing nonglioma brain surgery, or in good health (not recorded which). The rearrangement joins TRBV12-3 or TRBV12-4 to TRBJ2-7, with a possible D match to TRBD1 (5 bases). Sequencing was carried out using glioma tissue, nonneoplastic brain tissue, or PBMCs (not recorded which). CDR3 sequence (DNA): TGTGCCAGCAGTCTACAGGTCTACGAGCAGTACTTC. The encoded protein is CASSLQVYEQYF.